The clone carrying this T cell receptor beta chain has ten or more counts. Its antigen is not identified. The sample comes from a study of blood T cells in healthy people across ages. Trimming removed 5 bases at V and 4 bases at J, with 12 bases between. Germline-derived CDR1 and CDR2 are SEHNR and FQNEAQ (reference sequence). The CDR3 is made up of 13 amino acids. Study-wide results and limits: Unsorted PBMC material precluded a definitive naive versus antigen-experienced comparison. More naive CD4+ cells and higher diversity marked long-lived donors relative to aged donors.

The authors ran a second PCR of about 6 to 11 cycles using a sample-barcoded 5' primer and a J-beta primer mix. One entry per CDR3 protein, called by TCRdb with MiXCR from the 5' RACE reads. This sample has 1.5 million to 2 million distinct CDR3 sequences, with about two fifths found just once. This TCR derives from a human donor in good health. Sequenced sample: blood. The chain has TRBV7-9 and TRBJ2-7, with a tentative D call TRBD1 (6 bases). CDR3 residues: CASSRGTPYEQYF. DNA of the CDR3: TGTGCCAGCAGCCGAGGGACACCTTACGAGCAGTACTTC.